These 20 T cell receptor beta chains originate from one sample sequenced in a study of metastatic and nonmetastatic thyroid tumors. Among the patients, none had received any treatment before thyroid surgery. MiXCR was used by TCRdb to re-call the PCR reads. The profile shows roughly 58,000 clones, about 3.8% of them singletons. Sequenced sample: blood. The receptors originated from a female donor with papillary thyroid cancer or a benign thyroid nodule (not recorded which). Some clones in this sample may be carry-over from other donors' samples.

Many counts were recorded for this clone. This may come from a read error, since a much larger clone is one base off. The V call is TRBV5-1, the J call TRBJ2-3; 8 bases fit TRBD2. Germline V gene lookup returns CDR1 SGHRS and CDR2 YFSETQ. The CDR3 has 14 amino acids. DNA of the CDR3: TGCGCCAGCGGCTTGTTAGGGACTAGGGATACGCAGTATTTT. This gives the protein CASGLLGTRDTQYF.

In its sample, this clone was seen many times. The chain combines TRBV11-2 with TRBJ2-5; D may be TRBD1 (6 bases). The V gene lost 5 bases and the J gene lost 5 bases, with 18 bases spanning the gap. This CDR3 spans 15 amino acids. Germline V gives CDR1 SGHAT, CDR2 FQNNGV. CDR3 protein: CASSPTSARGETQYF. The CDR3 DNA reads as TGTGCCAGCAGCCCCACCTCAGCAAGGGGGGAGACCCAGTACTTC.

This clone was seen many times. The rearrangement joins TRBV27 to TRBJ1-1, with 7 positions matching TRBD1. The CDR3 is 11 residues long. V trimming: 10 bases; J trimming: 6 bases; junction bases outside the gene matches: 5. Per germline, CDR1 MNHEY and CDR2 SMNVEV (reference sequence). The CDR3 coding sequence is TGTGCCACCTCAAGGGGGCCTGAAGCTTTCTTT. Its protein product is CATSRGPEAFF.

This clone was recorded many times. V and J are TRBV11-3 and TRBJ2-1; 7 bases agree with TRBD2. The CDR3 sequence is 16 residues long. Germline V gene lookup returns CDR1 SGHNT and CDR2 YENEEA. V lost 0 bases and J lost 3; bases outside the gene matches: 5. The CDR3 reads CASSLEAGVVYNEQFF. In DNA, the CDR3 is TGTGCCAGCAGCTTAGAGGCGGGAGTCGTCTACAATGAGCAGTTCTTC.

This clone was seen a few times. The chain carries TRBV2 and TRBJ2-7, with TRBD1 as a possible D gene (6 bases). The ends were cut back, 6 bases at V and 4 bases at J, with 16 bases in the middle. This CDR3 is 14 amino acids long. Germline CDR1 SNHLY, CDR2 FYNNEI. This chain's CDR3 is CASRGLYREYEQYV. The CDR3 DNA follows: TGTGCCAGCAGGGGTTTATACAGGGAATACGAGCAGTACGTC.

With respect to this clone: A much larger clone differs from this one at a single base, so this may be a read error. The chain is built from TRBV7-8 and TRBJ1-5, with D tentatively TRBD1 (6 bases). Trimming stripped 5 bases from V and 2 bases from J, with 16 bases between. The CDR3 has 16 residues. The germline V gene encodes CDR1 SGHVS and CDR2 FQNEAQ. Here the CDR3 reads CASSRGQGLGNQPQHF. The CDR3 DNA reads TGTGCCAGCAGCCGGGGCCAGGGGCTCGGCAATCAGCCCCAGCATTTT.

This clone was recorded many times. The rearrangement joins TRBV9 to TRBJ2-1; 10 bases fit TRBD1. Germline V gene data show CDR1 as SGDLS and CDR2 as YYNGEE. V lost 4 bases to trimming and J lost 0 bases; unmatched junction nucleotides: 19. This CDR3 contains 21 residues. CDR3 DNA sequence: TGTGCCAGCAGCTCAAGGGGTGGGACAGGGGCTCGCGGGAGCTCCTACAATGAGCAGTTCTTC. The encoded protein is CASSSRGGTGARGSSYNEQFF. Full variable domain (remainder filled in from reference TRBV9 and TRBJ2-1): DSGVTQTPKHLITATGQRVTLRCSPRSGDLSVYWYQQSLDQGLQFLIQYYNGEERAKGNILERFSAQQFPDLHSELNLSSLELGDSALYFCASSSRGGTGARGSSYNEQFFGPGTRLTVL.

This clone came up a few times. The V gene is TRBV28, the J gene TRBJ2-7; 7 bases fit TRBD2. The trim removed 6 bases at V and 4 bases at J, leaving 9 bases unmatched. The length of the CDR3 is 14 residues. In germline, CDR1 is MDHEN, CDR2 SYDVKM. CDR3 amino acids: CASRASLAVYEQYF. CDR3 nucleotide sequence: TGTGCCAGCAGAGCGAGTCTAGCGGTATACGAGCAGTACTTC.

This clone has ten or more counts. V and J are TRBV6-1 and TRBJ2-7; TRBD2 aligns across 9 bases. Germline V gene sequence: CDR1 MNHNS, CDR2 SASEGT. This CDR3 contains 16 residues. Losses at the gene ends were 3 bases for V and 0 bases for J; bases not matched to a gene: 6. The CDR3 reads CASSDTKREVSYEQYF. The CDR3 coding sequence is TGTGCCAGCAGTGATACCAAGCGGGAGGTCTCCTACGAGCAGTACTTC.

This chain connects TRBV28 to TRBJ1-5; 7 positions match TRBD1. The CDR3 loop spans 16 amino acids. V was pared by 2 bases and J by 7 bases, with 11 bases of the junction left unmatched. In germline, CDR1 is MDHEN, CDR2 SYDVKM. This CDR3 is CASSLPGQVDAQPQHF. CDR3 in DNA: TGTGCCAGCAGTTTACCCGGACAGGTAGACGCCCAGCCCCAGCATTTT.

This clone was recorded many times. The V and J genes are TRBV7-8 and TRBJ2-1; a possible D gene is TRBD2 (6 bases). Per germline, CDR1 SGHVS and CDR2 FQNEAQ. Deletions cut 7 bases from V and 0 bases from J, with 16 bases between. The CDR3 runs 16 residues. The CDR3 sequence: CASTSPREPSYNEQFF. In DNA, the CDR3 is TGTGCCAGCACTTCCCCCCGGGAGCCCTCCTACAATGAGCAGTTCTTC.

The sample holds a few counts of this clone. The junction departs from the called germline gene at one end, perhaps through a read error. The V and J genes are TRBV6-2 or TRBV6-3 and TRBJ2-7; D possibly corresponds to TRBD2 (6 bases). Per the germline V gene, CDR1 is MNHEY and CDR2 is SVGEGT. CDR3 length equals 15 residues. The CDR3 sequence is CASSYAGGNSYEHYF. The CDR3 coding sequence is TGTGCCAGCAGTTACGCGGGCGGGAACTCCTACGAGCATTACTTC.

This clone was picked up many times. This rearrangement joins TRBV7-3 to TRBJ2-5; TRBD2 is a possible D gene (7 bases). Germline V lookup: CDR1 SGHTA, CDR2 FQGTGA. This CDR3 comprises 15 residues. Trimming left V 5 bases short and J 5 bases short, with 18 bases between. The CDR3 bases are TGTGCCAGCAGCGGGGGGGCCCCCGGTGGGGAGACCCAGTACTTC. Amino acids: CASSGGAPGGETQYF.

V gene TRBV6-1 combines with J gene TRBJ1-2; D not resolved. This CDR3 has 14 residues. The germline V gene has CDR1 MNHNS and CDR2 SASEGT. The V end lost 7 bases, the J end lost 2 bases, and 14 bases lay between the germline ends. Here the CDR3 reads CASILQDLNYGYTF. CDR3 sequence (DNA): TGTGCCAGCATCCTTCAGGACTTGAACTATGGCTACACCTTC.

In the case of this clone: Germline is not matched at one junction end, which may reflect a read error. The chain has TRBV18 and TRBJ2-7; weak D call: TRBD1 (5 bases). The CDR3 consists of 14 residues. The germline V gene has CDR1 KGHSH and CDR2 LQKENI. CDR3 sequence reads: CVSSQTQELYEQYF. Here the CDR3 DNA reads TGTGTCAGCTCACAAACACAGGAGCTCTACGAGCAGTACTTC. The whole variable domain, filled in from reference TRBV18 and TRBJ2-7, reads NAGVMQNPRHLVRRRGQEARLRCSPMKGHSHVYWYRQLPEEGLKFMVYLQKENIIDESGMPKERFSAEFPKEGPSILRIQQVVRGDSAAYFCVSSQTQELYEQYFGPGTRLTVT.

This clone was counted a few times. This may be a read error, as it is one base from a much larger clone. This chain uses TRBV12-5 with TRBJ2-5; possible D gene TRBD2, 5 bases. The CDR3 is 14 residues long. From germline, CDR1 is LGHNT and CDR2 FRNRAP. As DNA, the CDR3 is TGTGCTATTGGTTTTCCGGAGACGGGGGAGACCCAGTACTTC. This gives the protein CAIGFPETGETQYF.

This clone was counted at least ten times. This chain uses TRBV20-1 with TRBJ1-2, with D possibly matching TRBD1 (5 bases). Germline V CDR1 and CDR2: DFQATT, SNEGSKA (reference sequence). The length of the CDR3 is 14 residues. Between the trimmed V and J ends, which lost 3 bases and 3 bases, there was a span of 14 bases. Here the CDR3 DNA reads TGCAGTGCTAGGGGGGGGGGGACCGACTATGGCTACACCTTC. Translated, it gives CSARGGGTDYGYTF.

This clone has a count of ten or more. The chain employs TRBV6-5 and TRBJ1-4, with 8 bases lining up with TRBD1. CDR3 length: 15 residues. V was pared by 2 bases and J by 3 bases, with 2 bases of the junction left unmatched. The V gene's germline CDR1 is MNHEY and CDR2 SVGAGI. This CDR3 is CASSYDRGPNEKLFF. The DNA of the CDR3 is TGTGCCAGCAGTTACGACAGGGGACCTAATGAAAAACTGTTTTTT.

This clone came up a few times. The chain recombines TRBV20-1 with TRBJ2-7; D unresolved. CDR1 is DFQATT and CDR2 is SNEGSKA in the germline V gene (reference sequence). Between the trimmed V and J ends, which lost 3 bases and 5 bases, there was a span of 17 bases. This CDR3 spans 14 amino acids. The CDR3 sequence is CSASFSPNQDEQYF. Here the CDR3 DNA reads TGCAGTGCTAGTTTCAGTCCCAACCAGGACGAGCAGTACTTC.

The chain carries TRBV28 and TRBJ1-2, with 10 bases that match TRBD1. The germline V gene encodes CDR1 MDHEN and CDR2 SYDVKM. V dropped 6 bases and J dropped 8; count of bases not matched to a gene: 18. The CDR3 runs to 17 residues. The CDR3 bases are TGTGCCAGCAGCCCAACGACCTGGACAGGGGGGATGAGGGGCTACACCTTC. Translated, it gives CASSPTTWTGGMRGYTF.